Shown below are 4 T cell receptor beta chains from a single sample sequenced in a study of T cells in Graves' hyperthyroidism and ophthalmopathy. Authors of the study amplified TCR beta CDR3 regions from RNA transcripts. HTBI primers were employed in a first-round RT-PCR of the TCR CDR3. TCRdb processed the multiplex PCR reads anew with MiXCR; each CDR3 protein has one entry. The repertoire holds under 650,000 distinct CDR3 sequences, with under 20% as singletons. Input material: blood. Source of these receptors: a woman in her twenties or thirties with Graves' hyperthyroidism.

The rearrangement joins TRBV5-6 to TRBJ2-7; D possibly matches TRBD1 or TRBD2 (5 bases each). Germline V gives CDR1 SGHDT, CDR2 YYEEEE. CDR3 length: 14 amino acids. V lost 6 bases and J lost 5, with 18 bases in between. The CDR3 nucleotides read TGTGCCAGCAATTTTGAGGGGAATATACACGAGCAGTACTTC. Amino acids: CASNFEGNIHEQYF.

This clonotype turned up a few times. The chain combines TRBV6-1 with TRBJ2-2; 9 bases line up with TRBD2. CDR1 MNHNS and CDR2 SASEGT come from the germline V gene. The length of the CDR3 is 15 residues. V trimming: 6 bases; J trimming: 4 bases; junction bases outside the gene matches: 6. This CDR3 reads CASRILTSGTGELFF. CDR3 in DNA: TGTGCCAGCAGAATATTGACTAGCGGCACCGGGGAGCTGTTTTTT.

This clonotype was seen repeatedly, ten times or more. V and J are TRBV2 and TRBJ1-6, with 7 bases identical to TRBD1. With 7 bases clipped from V and 7 bases from J, the junction kept 4 bases outside the gene matches. Germline loops: CDR1 SNHLY, CDR2 FYNNEI. CDR3 length equals 13 residues. The CDR3 DNA reads TGTGCCAGCACCTTGACAGGGAATTCACCCCTCCACTTT. Amino acid sequence: CASTLTGNSPLHF.

This clonotype was detected ten times or more. The rearrangement uses TRBV18 and TRBJ1-1; D perhaps matches TRBD1 (5 bases). The CDR3 is 13 amino acids. V was shortened by 10 bases and J by 3 bases, with 15 bases between the two germline ends. Germline-derived CDR1 and CDR2 are KGHSH and LQKENI. CDR3 region: CATTYGGDTEAFF. DNA for the CDR3: TGTGCCACCACCTACGGGGGAGACACTGAAGCTTTCTTT.